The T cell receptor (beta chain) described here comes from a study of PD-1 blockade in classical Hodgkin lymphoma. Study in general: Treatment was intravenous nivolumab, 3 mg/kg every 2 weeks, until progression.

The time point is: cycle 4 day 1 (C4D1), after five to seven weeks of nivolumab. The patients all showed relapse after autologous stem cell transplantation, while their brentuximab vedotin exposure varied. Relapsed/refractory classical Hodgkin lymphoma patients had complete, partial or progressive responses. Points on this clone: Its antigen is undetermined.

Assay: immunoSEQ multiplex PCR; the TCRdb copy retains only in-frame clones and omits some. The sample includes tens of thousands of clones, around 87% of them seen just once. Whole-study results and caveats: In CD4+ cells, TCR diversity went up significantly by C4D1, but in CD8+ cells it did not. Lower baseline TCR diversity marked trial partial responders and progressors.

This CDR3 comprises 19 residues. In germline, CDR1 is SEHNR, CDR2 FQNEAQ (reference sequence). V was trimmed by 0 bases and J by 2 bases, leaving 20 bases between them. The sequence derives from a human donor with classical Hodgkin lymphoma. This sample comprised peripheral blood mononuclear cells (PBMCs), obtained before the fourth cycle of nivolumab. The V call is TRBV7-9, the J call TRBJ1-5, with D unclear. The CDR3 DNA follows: TGTGCCAGCAGCTTAGCGCCTGGACGCACCTCTCGGGGCAATCAGCCCCAGCATTTT. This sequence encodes CASSLAPGRTSRGNQPQHF.